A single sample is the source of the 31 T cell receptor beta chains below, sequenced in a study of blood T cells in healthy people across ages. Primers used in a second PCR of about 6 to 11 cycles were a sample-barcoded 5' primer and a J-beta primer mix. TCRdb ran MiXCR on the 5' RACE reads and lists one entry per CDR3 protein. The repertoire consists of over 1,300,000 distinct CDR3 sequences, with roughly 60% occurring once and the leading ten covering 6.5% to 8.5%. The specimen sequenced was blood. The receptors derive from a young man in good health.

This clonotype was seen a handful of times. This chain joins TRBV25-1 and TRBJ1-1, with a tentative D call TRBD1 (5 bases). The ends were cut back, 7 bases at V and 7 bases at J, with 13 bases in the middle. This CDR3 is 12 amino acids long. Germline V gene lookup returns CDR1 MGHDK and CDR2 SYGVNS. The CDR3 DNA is TGTGCCAGCATCCATGGAGGGGATGAAGCTTTCTTT. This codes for CASIHGGDEAFF.

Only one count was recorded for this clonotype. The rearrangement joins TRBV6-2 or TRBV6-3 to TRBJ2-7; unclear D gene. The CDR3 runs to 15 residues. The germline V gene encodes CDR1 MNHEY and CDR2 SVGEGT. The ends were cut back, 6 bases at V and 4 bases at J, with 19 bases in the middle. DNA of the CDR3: TGTGCCAGCAGCAAGATACGCGGCGATACTTACGAGCAGTACTTC. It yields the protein CASSKIRGDTYEQYF.

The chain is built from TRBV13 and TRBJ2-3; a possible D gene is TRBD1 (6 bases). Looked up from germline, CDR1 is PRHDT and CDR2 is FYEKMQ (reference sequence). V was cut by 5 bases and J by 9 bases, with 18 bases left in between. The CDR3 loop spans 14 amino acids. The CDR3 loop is CASSRRTTRGTQYF. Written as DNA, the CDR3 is TGTGCCAGCAGCCGCCGAACTACCAGGGGAACGCAGTATTTT.

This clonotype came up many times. The DNA for the CDR3 is TGTGCCAGCAGTTGGGACAGGGGGCATAATGGCTACACCTTC. This gives the protein CASSWDRGHNGYTF. The chain recombines TRBV12-3 or TRBV12-4 with TRBJ1-2; 12 nucleotides agree with TRBD1. The CDR3 runs to 14 residues. V lost 4 bases, J lost 6 bases, and 3 bases stayed unmatched.

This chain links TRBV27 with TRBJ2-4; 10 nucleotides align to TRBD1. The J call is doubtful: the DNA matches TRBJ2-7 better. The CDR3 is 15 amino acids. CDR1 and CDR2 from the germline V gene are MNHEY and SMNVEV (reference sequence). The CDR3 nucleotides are TGTGCCAGCAGGCCGTACGGGACAGGGGTCTACGAGCAGTACTTC. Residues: CASRPYGTGVYEQYF.

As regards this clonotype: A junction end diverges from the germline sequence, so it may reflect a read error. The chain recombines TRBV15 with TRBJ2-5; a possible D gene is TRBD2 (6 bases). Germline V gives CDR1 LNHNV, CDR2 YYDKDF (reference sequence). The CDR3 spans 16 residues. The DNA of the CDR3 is TGTGCCACCAGCTTCTTCCCGGGGGTCCTCCAAGAGGCCCAGTACTTC. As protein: CATSFFPGVLQEAQYF.

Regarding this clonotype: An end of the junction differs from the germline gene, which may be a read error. The CDR3 DNA reads as TGTGCCAGCAGTCCCTCGGGACAGGGGTACGAGCAGTACTTC. This translates into CASSPSGQGYEQYF. The rearrangement uses TRBV4-3 and TRBJ2-7; 10 positions match TRBD1. This CDR3 contains 14 residues. Germline V gene lookup returns CDR1 LGHNA and CDR2 YSLEER.

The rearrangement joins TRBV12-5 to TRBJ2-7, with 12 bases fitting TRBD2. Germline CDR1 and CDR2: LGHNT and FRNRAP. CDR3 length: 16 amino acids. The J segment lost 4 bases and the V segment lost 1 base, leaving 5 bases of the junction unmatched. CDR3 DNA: TGTGCTAGTGGTTTGGCCGAGACTAGCGGGAGATACGAGCAGTACTTC. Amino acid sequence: CASGLAETSGRYEQYF. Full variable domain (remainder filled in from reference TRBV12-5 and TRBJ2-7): DARVTQTPRHKVTEMGQEVTMRCQPILGHNTVFWYRQTMMQGLELLAYFRNRAPLDDSGMPKDRFSAEMPDATLATLKIQPSEPRDSAVYFCASGLAETSGRYEQYFGPGTRLTVT.

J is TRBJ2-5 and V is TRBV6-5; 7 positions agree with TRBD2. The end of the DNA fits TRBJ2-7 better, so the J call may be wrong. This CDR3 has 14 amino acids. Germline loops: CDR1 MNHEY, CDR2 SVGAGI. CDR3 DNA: TGTGCCAGCTGCAGCGGGGACCCTGCGGGCGAGCAGTACTTC. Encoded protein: CASCSGDPAGEQYF.

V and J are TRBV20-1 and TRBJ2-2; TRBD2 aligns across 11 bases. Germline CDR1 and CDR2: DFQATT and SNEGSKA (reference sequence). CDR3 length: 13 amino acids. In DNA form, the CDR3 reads TGCACCGGGACTAGCGGCTCAACCGGGGAGCTGTTTTTT. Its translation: CTGTSGSTGELFF.

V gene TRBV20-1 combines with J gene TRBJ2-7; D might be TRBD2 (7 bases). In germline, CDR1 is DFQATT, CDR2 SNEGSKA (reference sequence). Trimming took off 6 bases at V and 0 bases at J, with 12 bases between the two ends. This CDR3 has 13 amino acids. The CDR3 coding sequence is TGCAGTGCGGAGGGGGGGAGCTCCTACGAGCAGTACTTC. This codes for CSAEGGSSYEQYF.

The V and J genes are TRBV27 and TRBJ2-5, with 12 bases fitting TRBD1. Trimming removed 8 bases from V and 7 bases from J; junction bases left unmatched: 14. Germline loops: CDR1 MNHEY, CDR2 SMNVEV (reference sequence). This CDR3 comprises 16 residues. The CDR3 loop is CASGGVRDRGRVTQYF. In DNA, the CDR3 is TGTGCCAGCGGGGGGGTTAGGGACAGGGGGCGCGTGACCCAGTACTTC.

The CDR3 spells CASSFMVGPIFVNYGYTF. CDR3 nucleotide sequence: TGTGCCAGCAGCTTTATGGTCGGACCGATTTTTGTCAACTATGGCTACACCTTC. This chain connects TRBV11-2 to TRBJ1-2, with D unclear. V was cut by 3 bases and J by 2 bases, with 22 bases left in between. From germline, CDR1 is SGHAT and CDR2 FQNNGV. This CDR3 comprises 18 residues.

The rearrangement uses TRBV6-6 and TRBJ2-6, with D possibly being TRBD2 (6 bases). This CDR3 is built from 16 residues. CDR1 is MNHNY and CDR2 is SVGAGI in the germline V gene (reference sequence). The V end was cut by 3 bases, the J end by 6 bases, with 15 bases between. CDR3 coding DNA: TGTGCCAGCAGTTATTCGACGCGGGGTAAGGCCAACGTCCTGACTTTC. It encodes CASSYSTRGKANVLTF.

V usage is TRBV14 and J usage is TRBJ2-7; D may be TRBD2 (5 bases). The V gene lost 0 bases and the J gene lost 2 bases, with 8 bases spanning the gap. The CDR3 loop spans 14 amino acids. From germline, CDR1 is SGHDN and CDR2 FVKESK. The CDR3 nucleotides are TGTGCCAGCAGCCAAGAGGAGGAACCCTACGAGCAGTACTTC. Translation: CASSQEEEPYEQYF.

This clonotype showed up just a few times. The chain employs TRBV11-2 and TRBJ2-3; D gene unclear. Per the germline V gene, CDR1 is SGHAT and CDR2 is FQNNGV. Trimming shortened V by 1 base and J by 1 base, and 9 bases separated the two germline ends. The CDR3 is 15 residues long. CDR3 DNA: TGTGCCAGCAGCTTAGTGGCGGTCGGCACAGATACGCAGTATTTT. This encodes CASSLVAVGTDTQYF.

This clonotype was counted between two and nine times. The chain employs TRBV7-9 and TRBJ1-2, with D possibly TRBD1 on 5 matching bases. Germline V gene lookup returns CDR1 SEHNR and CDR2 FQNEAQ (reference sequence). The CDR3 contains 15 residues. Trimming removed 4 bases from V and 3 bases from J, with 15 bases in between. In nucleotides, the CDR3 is TGTGCCAGCAGCTCTCCAGGGTCCTCTTACTATGGCTACACCTTC. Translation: CASSSPGSSYYGYTF.

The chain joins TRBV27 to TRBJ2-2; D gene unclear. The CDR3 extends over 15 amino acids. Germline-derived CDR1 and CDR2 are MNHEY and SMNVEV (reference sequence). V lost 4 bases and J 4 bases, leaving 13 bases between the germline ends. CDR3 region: CASSSPPVVTGELFF. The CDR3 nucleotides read TGTGCCAGCAGTTCCCCCCCGGTGGTCACCGGGGAGCTGTTTTTT.

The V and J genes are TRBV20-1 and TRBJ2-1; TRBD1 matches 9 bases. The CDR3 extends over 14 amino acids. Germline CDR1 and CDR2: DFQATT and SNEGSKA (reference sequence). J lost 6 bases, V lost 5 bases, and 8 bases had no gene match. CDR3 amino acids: CSARPGQGGNEQFF. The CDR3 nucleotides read TGCAGTGCTCGGCCGGGACAGGGCGGCAATGAGCAGTTCTTC.

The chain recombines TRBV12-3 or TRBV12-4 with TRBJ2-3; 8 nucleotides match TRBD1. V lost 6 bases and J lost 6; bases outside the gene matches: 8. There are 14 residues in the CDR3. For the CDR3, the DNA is TGTGCCAGCAGCTCTAGGACAGGGTGGGATACGCAGTATTTT. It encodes CASSSRTGWDTQYF.

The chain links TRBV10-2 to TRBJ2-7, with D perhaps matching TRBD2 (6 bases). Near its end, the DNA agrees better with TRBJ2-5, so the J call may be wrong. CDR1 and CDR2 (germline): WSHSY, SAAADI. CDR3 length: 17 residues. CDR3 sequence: CASSDRPLAAGGETQYF. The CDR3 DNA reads TGCGCCAGCAGTGACCGCCCACTAGCCGCCGGCGGGGAGACCCAGTACTTC.

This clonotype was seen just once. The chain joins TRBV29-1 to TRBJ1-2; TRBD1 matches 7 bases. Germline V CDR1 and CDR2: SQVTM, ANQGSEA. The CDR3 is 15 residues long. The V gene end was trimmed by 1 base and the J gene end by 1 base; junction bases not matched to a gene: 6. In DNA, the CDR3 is TGCAGCGTTGAAGCGGGAGGGGGCTTTAACTATGGCTACACCTTC. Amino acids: CSVEAGGGFNYGYTF. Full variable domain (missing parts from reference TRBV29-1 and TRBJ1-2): SAVISQKPSRDICQRGTSLTIQCQVDSQVTMMFWYRQQPGQSLTLIATANQGSEATYESGFVIDKFPISRPNLTFSTLTVSNMSPEDSSIYLCSVEAGGGFNYGYTFGSGTRLTVV.

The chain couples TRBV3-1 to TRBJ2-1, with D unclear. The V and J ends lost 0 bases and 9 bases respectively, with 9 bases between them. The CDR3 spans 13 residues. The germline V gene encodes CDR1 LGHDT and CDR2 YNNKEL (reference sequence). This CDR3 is CASSQDWIGEQFF. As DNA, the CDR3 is TGTGCCAGCAGCCAAGACTGGATAGGTGAGCAGTTCTTC.

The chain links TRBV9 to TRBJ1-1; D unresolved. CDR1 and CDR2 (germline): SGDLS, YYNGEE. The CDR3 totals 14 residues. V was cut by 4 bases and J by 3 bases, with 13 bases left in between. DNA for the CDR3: TGTGCCAGCAGCCCGACGCGGGTGGACACTGAAGCTTTCTTT. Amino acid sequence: CASSPTRVDTEAFF.

CDR3 sequence reads: CASSADYGSSYNEQFF. The CDR3 DNA reads as TGTGCCAGCAGCGCCGACTACGGTAGCTCCTACAATGAGCAGTTCTTC. This chain connects TRBV7-6 to TRBJ2-1, with TRBD2 as a possible D gene (5 bases). This CDR3 is built from 16 residues. Germline V CDR1 and CDR2: SGHVS, FNYEAQ. Trimming cost V 5 bases and J 0 bases, with 14 bases left between them. Based on the CDR3 plus reference TRBV7-6 and TRBJ2-1, the full variable domain is GAGVSQSPRYKVTKRGQDVALRCDPISGHVSLYWYRQALGQGPEFLTYFNYEAQQDKSGLPNDRFSAERPEGSISTLTIQRTEQRDSAMYRCASSADYGSSYNEQFFGPGTRLTVL.

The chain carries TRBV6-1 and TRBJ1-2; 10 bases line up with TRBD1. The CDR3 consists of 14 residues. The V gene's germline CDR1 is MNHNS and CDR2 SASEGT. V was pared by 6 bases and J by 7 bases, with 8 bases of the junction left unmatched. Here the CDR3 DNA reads TGTGCCAGCAGCGGAGACAGGGGGCGGCTTGGCTACACCTTC. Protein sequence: CASSGDRGRLGYTF.

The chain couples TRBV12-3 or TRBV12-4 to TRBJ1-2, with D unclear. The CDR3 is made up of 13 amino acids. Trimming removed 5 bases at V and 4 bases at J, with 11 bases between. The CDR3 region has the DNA TGTGCCAGCAGTCAGGCTCTGATCTATGGCTACACCTTC. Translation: CASSQALIYGYTF.

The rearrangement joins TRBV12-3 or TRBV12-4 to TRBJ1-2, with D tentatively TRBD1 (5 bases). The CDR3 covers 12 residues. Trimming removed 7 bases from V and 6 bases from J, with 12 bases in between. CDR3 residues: CASNPGGDGYTF. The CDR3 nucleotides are TGTGCCAGCAACCCTGGGGGGGATGGCTACACCTTC.

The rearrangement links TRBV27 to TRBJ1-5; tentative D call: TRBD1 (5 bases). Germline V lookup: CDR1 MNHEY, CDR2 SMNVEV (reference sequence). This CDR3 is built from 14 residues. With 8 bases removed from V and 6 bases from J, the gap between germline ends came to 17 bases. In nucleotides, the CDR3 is TGTGCCAGCTCCCCCGGGGCGGGGTTTCAGCCCCAGCATTTT. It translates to CASSPGAGFQPQHF.

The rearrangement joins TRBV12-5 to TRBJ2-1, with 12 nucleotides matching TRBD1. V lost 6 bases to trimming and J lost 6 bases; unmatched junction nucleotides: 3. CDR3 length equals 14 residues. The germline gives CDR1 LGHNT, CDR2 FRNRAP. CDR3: CASGGTGGFNEQFF. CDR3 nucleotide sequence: TGTGCTAGTGGGGGGACAGGGGGCTTCAATGAGCAGTTCTTC.

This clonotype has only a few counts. CDR3: CASTLGSPYEQYF. The CDR3 DNA follows: TGTGCCAGCACACTCGGCAGCCCCTACGAGCAGTACTTC. The V call is TRBV7-9, the J call TRBJ2-7; no clear D gene. The V end was cut by 7 bases, the J end by 2 bases, with 12 bases between. CDR1 and CDR2 (germline): SEHNR, FQNEAQ (reference sequence). This CDR3 spans 13 amino acids.